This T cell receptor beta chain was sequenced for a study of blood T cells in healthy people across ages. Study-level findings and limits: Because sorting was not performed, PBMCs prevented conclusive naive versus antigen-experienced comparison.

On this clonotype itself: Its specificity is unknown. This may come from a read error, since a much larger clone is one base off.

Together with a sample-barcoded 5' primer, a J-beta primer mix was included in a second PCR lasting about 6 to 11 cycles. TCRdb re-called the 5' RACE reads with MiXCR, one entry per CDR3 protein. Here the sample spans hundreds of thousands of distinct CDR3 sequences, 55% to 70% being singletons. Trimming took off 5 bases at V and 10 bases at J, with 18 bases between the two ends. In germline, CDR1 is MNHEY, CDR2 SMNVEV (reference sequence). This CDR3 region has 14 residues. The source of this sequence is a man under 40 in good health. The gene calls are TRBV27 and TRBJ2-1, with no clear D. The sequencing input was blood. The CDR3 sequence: CASSPQGSENEQFF. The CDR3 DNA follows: TGTGCCAGCAGTCCTCAAGGGTCCGAGAACGAGCAGTTCTTC.